Listed below are T cell receptor beta chains from one sample, sequenced in a study of blood T cell repertoires in COVID-19. Sequencing used immunoSEQ multiplex PCR; TCRdb keeps in-frame clones, though not all of them. The data show a few hundred thousand clones, nearly 90% seen once. Sequenced input: PBMCs or T cells enriched from blood (not recorded which). The receptor set was obtained from a woman in her 30s who had recovered from COVID-19. Each CDR3 is given with its conserved first and last residue. D genes are given only for firm matches. The size field is filled for only some rows; it gives once, few, many or a size class.

size: .
D: .
V: TRBV7-9
J: TRBJ1-4
DNA: TGTGCCAGCAGCCAAAGGGGGACTAATGAAAAACTGTTTTTT
CDR3: CASSQRGTNEKLFF

size: .
D: TRBD1
V: TRBV27
J: TRBJ1-5
DNA: TGTGCCAGCGGACAGGGAAGCAATCAGCCCCAGCATTTT
CDR3: CASGQGSNQPQHF

size: few
D: TRBD2
V: TRBV30
J: TRBJ2-7
DNA: TGTGCCTGGAGTCCGGGAGGGGCCTACGAGCAGTACTTC
CDR3: CAWSPGGAYEQYF

size: .
D: .
V: TRBV4-3
J: TRBJ1-6
DNA: TGCGCCAGCAGCCAAGATCGCAGTTCACCCCTCCACTTT
CDR3: CASSQDRSSPLHF

size: .
D: .
V: TRBV5-5
J: TRBJ1-2
DNA: TGTGCCAGCAGTCCGGGACAAAATAACTATGGCTACACCTTC
CDR3: CASSPGQNNYGYTF

size: .
D: TRBD1
V: TRBV9
J: TRBJ1-6
DNA: TGTGCCAGCAGTAGGACAGGGTCTTATTCACCCCTCCACTTT
CDR3: CASSRTGSYSPLHF

size: .
D: .
V: TRBV12-3/TRBV12-4
J: TRBJ1-2
DNA: TGTGCCAGCAGTTTAATGGGAGGGAATGGCTACACCTTC
CDR3: CASSLMGGNGYTF

size: .
D: .
V: TRBV12-2
J: TRBJ2-1
DNA: TGTGCAAGTCGCTTAGCCTGTGGAGCGGGGGGGCTGGCAAATGAGCAGTTCTTC
CDR3: CASRLACGAGGLANEQFF

size: once
D: .
V: TRBV30
J: TRBJ2-3
DNA: TGTGCCTGGAGTAGGGGCGGACGACCAGATACGCAGTATTTT
CDR3: CAWSRGGRPDTQYF

size: .
D: .
V: TRBV30
J: TRBJ1-3
DNA: TGTGCCTGGAAGGGGTACGGAAACACCATATATTTT
CDR3: CAWKGYGNTIYF

size: .
D: .
V: TRBV6-5
J: TRBJ2-4
DNA: TGTGCCAGCTTCGGGACCCAGGGGTACAAAAACATTCAGTACTTC
CDR3: CASFGTQGYKNIQYF

size: .
D: TRBD1
V: TRBV5-1
J: TRBJ2-2
DNA: TGCGCCAGCAGCCGTGACAGGGGCGCGAACACCGGGGAGCTGTTTTTT
CDR3: CASSRDRGANTGELFF

size: few
D: .
V: TRBV19
J: TRBJ2-3
DNA: TGTGCCAGTAGCCGGGACTTCACAGATACGCAGTATTTT
CDR3: CASSRDFTDTQYF

size: .
D: .
V: TRBV2
J: TRBJ1-1
DNA: TGTGCCAGCAGTGACCCCCGGGACACTGAAGCTTTCTTT
CDR3: CASSDPRDTEAFF

size: .
D: TRBD1
V: TRBV11-2
J: TRBJ2-3
DNA: TGTGCCAGCAGAAGTCTAGGGCAGGGGGCCTATACGCAGTATTTT
CDR3: CASRSLGQGAYTQYF

size: few
D: .
V: TRBV7-9
J: TRBJ1-3
DNA: TGTGCCAGCAGCTTAACCCGCGGGCCAATGGGAAACACCATATATTTT
CDR3: CASSLTRGPMGNTIYF

size: once
D: .
V: TRBV6-5
J: TRBJ2-2
DNA: TGTGCCACCGGGGGTTCCTACACCGGGGAGCTGTTTTTT
CDR3: CATGGSYTGELFF

size: .
D: .
V: TRBV7-6
J: TRBJ1-2
DNA: TGTGCCAGCAGCCCCATCCCGGGGGGAAAAGGCTATGGCTACACCTTC
CDR3: CASSPIPGGKGYGYTF

size: once
D: TRBD1
V: TRBV6-5
J: TRBJ1-1
DNA: TGTGCCAGCAGCTTACAGGGGGCGGGCACTGAAGCTTTCTTT
CDR3: CASSLQGAGTEAFF

size: few
D: .
V: TRBV10-2
J: TRBJ1-1
DNA: TGCGCCAGCACCCTGACGACAGGAGCCACTGAAGCTTTCTTT
CDR3: CASTLTTGATEAFF

size: .
D: .
V: TRBV5-1
J: TRBJ2-5
DNA: TGCGCCAGCAGCTTGGCCACAGGTCAAGAGACCCAGTACTTC
CDR3: CASSLATGQETQYF

size: .
D: .
V: TRBV10-3
J: TRBJ1-2
DNA: TGTGCCATCAGTGAGCACCAGGGGCCTGGCTACACCTTC
CDR3: CAISEHQGPGYTF

size: once
D: .
V: TRBV7-3
J: TRBJ2-3
DNA: TGTGCCAGCAGCGACCAGGGTTATAGCACAGATACGCAGTATTTT
CDR3: CASSDQGYSTDTQYF

size: .
D: .
V: TRBV7-3
J: TRBJ1-2
DNA: TGTGCCAGCAGCTTAACCGGGGGGAACGATGGCTACACCTTC
CDR3: CASSLTGGNDGYTF

size: .
D: .
V: TRBV29-1
J: TRBJ1-6
DNA: TGCAGCGGGAAAGCGGGGGGGAATTCACCCCTCCACTTT
CDR3: CSGKAGGNSPLHF

size: .
D: TRBD1
V: TRBV7-8
J: TRBJ1-2
DNA: TGTGCCAGCAGCCCGCGACAGGGGGGCTATGGCTACACCTTC
CDR3: CASSPRQGGYGYTF

size: .
D: TRBD1
V: TRBV18
J: TRBJ1-2
DNA: TGTGCCAGCTCACCAAGCCCGACAGGGGGCAGCTATGGCTACACCTTC
CDR3: CASSPSPTGGSYGYTF

size: .
D: .
V: TRBV29-1
J: TRBJ1-2
DNA: TGCAGTCCATGGGGCCCAAACTATGGCTACACCTTC
CDR3: CSPWGPNYGYTF

size: .
D: .
V: TRBV3-1/TRBV3-2
J: TRBJ1-2
DNA: TGTGCCAGCAGCCCAGCTGGACAGAACTATGGCTACACCTTC
CDR3: CASSPAGQNYGYTF

size: .
D: .
V: TRBV2
J: TRBJ1-1
DNA: TGTGCCAGCAGTGAAGCTACAGGCCGGGCGACTGAAGCTTTCTTT
CDR3: CASSEATGRATEAFF

size: .
D: TRBD1
V: TRBV15
J: TRBJ1-2
DNA: TGTGCCACCAGCAGAGTGGGACAGGGGTGGGATGGCTACACCTTC
CDR3: CATSRVGQGWDGYTF

size: few
D: .
V: TRBV7-9
J: TRBJ2-3
DNA: TGTGCCAGCCTAAGCTCTAGCACAGATACGCAGTATTTT
CDR3: CASLSSSTDTQYF

size: .
D: .
V: TRBV7-2
J: TRBJ2-3
DNA: TGTGCCAGCAGCCAACGTAGTGCAGATACGCAGTATTTT
CDR3: CASSQRSADTQYF

size: .
D: TRBD1
V: TRBV2
J: TRBJ1-4
DNA: TGTGCCAGCAGTGACGTCGGCAAGGGGGCTTGGGAAAAACTGTTTTTT
CDR3: CASSDVGKGAWEKLFF

size: .
D: .
V: TRBV30
J: TRBJ1-2
DNA: TGTGCCTGGAGTGTATCCAGGTTCTATGGCTACACCTTC
CDR3: CAWSVSRFYGYTF

size: .
D: TRBD1
V: TRBV7-8
J: TRBJ1-1
DNA: TGTGCCAGCAGCTTACGGGACAGTATGGTCACTGAAGCTTTCTTT
CDR3: CASSLRDSMVTEAFF

size: few
D: TRBD1
V: TRBV5-1
J: TRBJ1-3
DNA: TGCGCCAGCAGCCTGAATGGAGGGGGCGGAGGAAACACCATATATTTT
CDR3: CASSLNGGGGGNTIYF

size: .
D: .
V: TRBV5-1
J: TRBJ2-3
DNA: TGCGCCAGCAGCTTCCAGATCCCCACAGATACGCAGTATTTT
CDR3: CASSFQIPTDTQYF

size: .
D: .
V: TRBV4-1
J: TRBJ1-2
DNA: TGCGCCAGCAGCCCCACCCAGGCCGGAAGCTATGGCTACACCTTC
CDR3: CASSPTQAGSYGYTF

size: .
D: .
V: TRBV24-1
J: TRBJ1-2
DNA: TGTGCCACCAGTGGCGGGGGGCCCTACACCTTC
CDR3: CATSGGGPYTF

size: .
D: .
V: TRBV4-1
J: TRBJ1-3
DNA: TGCGCCAGCAGCTCTTTGTCGGGGGGAAACACCATATATTTT
CDR3: CASSSLSGGNTIYF

size: .
D: TRBD2
V: TRBV30
J: TRBJ2-3
DNA: TGTGCCTGGAGTATTGGGACTAGCGGCCCAGATACGCAGTATTTT
CDR3: CAWSIGTSGPDTQYF

size: .
D: .
V: TRBV5-6
J: TRBJ1-1
DNA: TGTGCCAGCAGCTCGGTCAGGGGCACTGAAGCTTTCTTT
CDR3: CASSSVRGTEAFF

size: .
D: TRBD2
V: TRBV7-2
J: TRBJ2-1
DNA: TGTGCCAGCAGCTTATTAACCCTAGCGGGGGGGAGGAATGAGCAGTTCTTC
CDR3: CASSLLTLAGGRNEQFF

size: .
D: .
V: TRBV4-1
J: TRBJ2-7
DNA: TGCGCCAGCAGCCAGGAACTACCCCGGGAGTCGGGGGAGCAGTACTTC
CDR3: CASSQELPRESGEQYF

size: .
D: .
V: TRBV5-6
J: TRBJ2-1
DNA: TGTGCCAGCAGCTTGGGTTGGCTCATTAACAATGAGCAGTTCTTC
CDR3: CASSLGWLINNEQFF